This T cell receptor (beta chain) is from a study of blood T cell repertoires in COVID-19. Study as a whole: Acute-phase and convalescent COVID-19 samples originated in the United States, Italy and Spain. Nucleic acid was either cDNA or gDNA, and it came from T cells, B-cell-depleted T cells, or PBMCs.

This clone has just one count. Authors' data handling: From reference gene primer amplification, estimates of nucleated cell counts were derived. TCRdb's copy holds only in-frame clones and misses some; the assay was immunoSEQ multiplex PCR. V and J calls and clone size are those listed in that table; D and trimming were worked out from the DNA. This table holds about 230,000 clones, less than 85% found once. Trimming cost V 4 bases and J 6 bases, with 9 bases left between them. CDR3 length equals 13 residues. CDR1 is SNHLY and CDR2 is FYNNEI in the germline V gene. The chain employs TRBV2 and TRBJ1-4, with D possibly being TRBD1 (5 bases). The receptor was isolated from a woman aged 70-85 years with active or convalescent COVID-19. The sequenced sample was peripheral blood. CDR3 nucleotide sequence: TGTGCCAGCAGTGCAGGGTTGGATGAAAAACTGTTTTTT. Encoded protein: CASSAGLDEKLFF. The full variable domain, completed using reference TRBV2 and TRBJ1-4, is EPEVTQTPSHQVTQMGQEVILRCVPISNHLYFYWYRQILGQKVEFLVSFYNNEISEKSEIFDDQFSVERPDGSNFTLKIRSTKLEDSAMYFCASSAGLDEKLFFGSGTQLSVL.